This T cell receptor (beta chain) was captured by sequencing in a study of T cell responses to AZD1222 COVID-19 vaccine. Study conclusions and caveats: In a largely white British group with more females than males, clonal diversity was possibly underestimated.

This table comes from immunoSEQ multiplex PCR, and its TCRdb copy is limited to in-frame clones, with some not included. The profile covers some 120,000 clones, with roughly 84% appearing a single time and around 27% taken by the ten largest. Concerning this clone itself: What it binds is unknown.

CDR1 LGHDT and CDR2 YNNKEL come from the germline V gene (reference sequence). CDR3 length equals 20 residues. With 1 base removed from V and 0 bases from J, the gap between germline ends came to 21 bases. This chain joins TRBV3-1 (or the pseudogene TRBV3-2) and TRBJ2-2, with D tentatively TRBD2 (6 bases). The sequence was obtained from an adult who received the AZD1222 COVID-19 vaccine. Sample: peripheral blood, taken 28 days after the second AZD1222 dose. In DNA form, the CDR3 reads TGTGCCAGCAGCCAAGTTGGCGGGGCAGGGACCCCCGCGAACACCGGGGAGCTGTTTTTT. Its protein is CASSQVGGAGTPANTGELFF.